The 18 T cell receptor beta chains listed next were all sequenced from one sample in a study of human T cells and chemical hapten exposure. TCRdb ran MiXCR on the RACE reads and lists one entry per CDR3 protein. This sample carries some 36,000 distinct CDR3 sequences, approximately 9.5% of them seen once, and the ten largest clones take over 20%. Time point in this sample: patch test 3, about 24 weeks after DPC sensitization. The treatment was: therapeutic diphenylcyclopropenone sensitization with weekly scalp DPC. Extraction yielded total RNA from whole blood (unfractionated). Sequencing was performed on whole blood, taken in connection with sensitization to the hapten diphenylcyclopropenone (DPC). All receptors come from a man between 50 and 59 years old with alopecia areata. Some clones in this sample may be carry-over from other donors' samples.

This clonotype was picked up a small number of times. The chain links TRBV6-2 or TRBV6-3 to TRBJ1-5, with 8 positions matching TRBD1. Trimming at V came to 7 bases and at J to 6 bases, leaving 5 bases not matched to a gene. This CDR3 region has 13 residues. In germline, CDR1 is MNHEY, CDR2 SVGEGT. Written as DNA, the CDR3 is TGTGCCAGCACCGGACAGGGAGGTCAGCCCCAGCATTTT. Translated: CASTGQGGQPQHF.

This clonotype was observed many times. The chain employs TRBV29-1 and TRBJ2-3; a weak D match, TRBD2 (6 bases). This CDR3 region has 14 residues. V lost 4 bases and J 1 base, leaving 12 bases between the germline ends. Germline V gene lookup returns CDR1 SQVTM and CDR2 ANQGSEA. The chain's CDR3 is CSVAGGKGTDTQYF. CDR3 nucleotides: TGCAGCGTTGCGGGCGGGAAAGGCACAGATACGCAGTATTTT.

The CDR3, as DNA: TGTGCCAGCAGCGGGCAGGGGGGCAACACTGAAGCTTTCTTT. This translates into CASSGQGGNTEAFF. The genes are TRBV7-9 and TRBJ1-1; 7 bases fit TRBD1. V shed 5 bases, J shed 2 bases, and the junction held 5 bases outside the gene matches. The length of the CDR3 is 14 residues. CDR1 is SEHNR and CDR2 is FQNEAQ in the germline V gene (reference sequence).

The J gene is TRBJ2-1, the V gene TRBV7-3, with a tentative D call TRBD2 (6 bases). The CDR3 runs 14 residues. Trimming took off 7 bases at V and 0 bases at J, with 10 bases between the two ends. Germline loops: CDR1 SGHTA, CDR2 FQGTGA. The CDR3 DNA follows: TGTGCCAGCAACGCCGGGAGCTCCTACAATGAGCAGTTCTTC. The encoded protein is CASNAGSSYNEQFF. Filled out from reference TRBV7-3 and TRBJ2-1, the complete variable domain reads GAGVSQTPSNKVTEKGKYVELRCDPISGHTALYWYRQSLGQGPEFLIYFQGTGAADDSGLPNDRFFAVRPEGSVSTLKIQRTERGDSAVYLCASNAGSSYNEQFFGPGTRLTVL.

The sample holds many counts of this clonotype. The chain is built from TRBV29-1 and TRBJ1-5; D gene uncertain. V gave up 4 bases and J gave up 1 base, with 11 bases separating them. Germline V gene lookup returns CDR1 SQVTM and CDR2 ANQGSEA. The CDR3 spans 14 residues. CDR3 in amino acids: CSVVFQGSNQPQHF. In DNA form, the CDR3 reads TGCAGCGTTGTTTTTCAAGGGAGCAATCAGCCCCAGCATTTT.

The V and J genes are TRBV6-2 or TRBV6-3 and TRBJ1-1; a weak D match, TRBD1 (5 bases). Germline V gives CDR1 MNHEY, CDR2 SVGEGT. CDR3 length equals 11 residues. Trimming took off 5 bases at V and 6 bases at J, with 7 bases between the two ends. The CDR3 loop is CASSQGAEAFF. The CDR3 coding sequence is TGTGCCAGCAGTCAGGGCGCTGAAGCTTTCTTT.

This clonotype has more than one count but fewer than ten. The chain employs TRBV7-2 and TRBJ2-7; 10 bases are shared with TRBD1. The CDR3 length is 15 residues. V dropped 5 bases and J dropped 5; count of bases not matched to a gene: 9. Germline CDR1 reads SGHTA; CDR2 reads FQGNSA. This CDR3 is CASSASGTGVDEQYF. The CDR3 DNA reads as TGTGCCAGCAGCGCGTCGGGGACAGGGGTGGACGAGCAGTACTTC.

This clonotype was found many times. J is TRBJ2-1 and V is TRBV11-2; TRBD2 aligns across 7 bases. The length of the CDR3 is 13 residues. Germline-derived CDR1 and CDR2 are SGHAT and FQNNGV. The V and J ends lost 6 bases and 9 bases, in that order; junction bases with no gene match: 8. CDR3: CASSKRLAIEQFF. In nucleotides, the CDR3 is TGTGCCAGCAGTAAAAGACTAGCTATTGAGCAGTTCTTC.

V and J are TRBV4-2 and TRBJ1-4, with TRBD1 as a possible D gene (5 bases). The CDR3 covers 14 residues. The germline gives CDR1 LGHNA, CDR2 YNFKEQ. Trimming removed 5 bases from V and 7 bases from J, with 14 bases in between. The CDR3 spells CASSAWGGGEKLFF. The CDR3 DNA sequence: TGTGCCAGCAGCGCATGGGGTGGGGGTGAAAAACTGTTTTTT.

In this sample, this clonotype turned up many times. The chain employs TRBV5-4 and TRBJ2-5, with D uncertain. The CDR3 has 11 amino acids. The germline V gene encodes CDR1 SGHNT and CDR2 YYREEE (reference sequence). V lost 1 base to trimming and J lost 7 bases, with 5 bases between them. The chain's CDR3 is CASSLMGTQYF. CDR3 nucleotides: TGTGCCAGCAGCTTGATGGGGACCCAGTACTTC.

Comments on this clonotype: With a much larger clone just one base away, this may be a read error. This chain links TRBV29-1 with TRBJ2-5; 7 bases fit TRBD2. The CDR3 runs to 14 residues. CDR1 SQVTM and CDR2 ANQGSEA come from the germline V gene. The CDR3 reads CSVAVASGKETRYF. CDR3 bases: TGCAGCGTCGCCGTGGCTAGCGGAAAAGAGACCCGGTACTTC.

The chain joins TRBV5-6 to TRBJ1-1; D is uncertain. Germline CDR1 is SGHDT and CDR2 is YYEEEE. V dropped 4 bases and J dropped 5 bases, with 15 bases sitting between them. The CDR3 covers 14 residues. The CDR3 loop reads CASSPPRGRTEAFF. The CDR3 DNA reads as TGTGCCAGCAGCCCACCTAGAGGACGTACTGAAGCTTTCTTT.

Comment on this clonotype: This may be a read error, as it is one base from a much larger clone. The J gene is TRBJ2-1, the V gene TRBV18; unclear D gene. Germline loops: CDR1 KGHSH, CDR2 LQKENI. The CDR3 totals 13 residues. The CDR3 nucleotides are TGTGCCAACTCACCTGGGATAAAGCTTGAGCAGTTCTTC. Translating gives CANSPGIKLEQFF.

There are many counts of this clonotype. This sequence joins TRBV3-1 and TRBJ2-1; a possible D gene is TRBD1 (5 bases). This CDR3 is built from 15 residues. Per germline, CDR1 LGHDT and CDR2 YNNKEL (reference sequence). With 1 base removed from V and 0 bases from J, the gap between germline ends came to 7 bases. CDR3 residues: CASSQVDSSYNEQFF. For the CDR3, the DNA is TGTGCCAGCAGCCAAGTTGACAGCTCCTACAATGAGCAGTTCTTC.

This clonotype has ten or more counts. This sequence joins TRBV2 and TRBJ2-7, with 8 bases fitting TRBD1. The CDR3 has 14 residues. The ends lost 6 bases at V and 3 bases at J; junction bases unmatched: 7. Germline lookup yields CDR1 SNHLY and CDR2 FYNNEI. The CDR3 coding sequence is TGTGCCAGCAGCCTCGACAGGGGTTTCTACGAGCAGTACTTC. This codes for CASSLDRGFYEQYF.

This clonotype was observed a few times. The J gene is TRBJ2-5, the V gene TRBV18; 7 nucleotides align to TRBD1. V shed 6 bases and J 2 bases; nucleotides not matched to a gene: 6. The germline V gene encodes CDR1 KGHSH and CDR2 LQKENI. The CDR3 contains 14 residues. The CDR3 spells CASSRQGSQETQYF. CDR3 sequence (DNA): TGTGCCAGCTCGCGACAGGGTAGTCAAGAGACCCAGTACTTC.

J is TRBJ2-5 and V is TRBV28; 9 positions agree with TRBD1. The V gene end was trimmed by 4 bases and the J gene end by 6 bases; junction bases not matched to a gene: 12. CDR3 length: 16 amino acids. CDR1 is MDHEN and CDR2 is SYDVKM in the germline V gene. CDR3 loop: CASSSSGTGIVQTQYF. The CDR3 DNA reads as TGTGCCAGCAGTTCCTCCGGGACAGGGATCGTTCAGACCCAGTACTTC.

This clonotype has at least ten counts. V is TRBV4-1 and J is TRBJ2-5, with 12 bases that match TRBD2. Losses at the gene ends were 1 base for V and 4 bases for J; bases not matched to a gene: 4. The CDR3 extends over 16 amino acids. Germline V gene data show CDR1 as MGHRA and CDR2 as YSYEKL. This CDR3 reads CASSQGLAGASETQYF. DNA of the CDR3: TGCGCCAGCAGCCAAGGACTAGCGGGAGCATCAGAGACCCAGTACTTC.